This TCR beta chain was retrieved from a study of T cells in Graves' hyperthyroidism and ophthalmopathy (dated 2019 in TCRdb). Some background on the complete study: Peripheral blood was collected at initial diagnosis, before any treatment. To identify distinguishing TCR V-J signatures, a discovery cohort of 90 to 100 patients was used, comprising under 45 with Graves' ophthalmopathy and about 59 with stable Graves' hyperthyroidism. An independent validation cohort of under 20 hyperthyroidism patients and 15 or so patients who later progressed to ophthalmopathy tested prospective prediction of ophthalmopathy. The 100 discovery patients were randomly split 7:3 into training and test sets. The study also compared thyroid tissue and blood T-cell repertoires from roughly six Graves' hyperthyroidism patients. Once sampling was done, hyperthyroidism patients were given methimazole at a starting dose of 30 mg daily, whereas ophthalmopathy patients were given high-dose intravenous methylprednisolone. According to the paper, TCR Vbeta CDR3 sequencing was carried out on some 130 peripheral blood samples, which came from 40 to 45 ophthalmopathy, some 73 hyperthyroidism and some 17 progressor patients. Broad study findings and their caveats: Sample size was not statistically predetermined, and blinding of investigators to group allocation was not performed. Ophthalmopathy was separated from stable hyperthyroidism by a 13 V-J signature model, with around 90% sensitivity and about 81% specificity obtained in cross-validation and 80%/75% obtained in testing. Blood samples also contained most of the expanded thyroid clonotypes (frequency above 0.001), which suggests that blood repertoires may reflect thyroid immune responses. During validation, the model predicted progression to ophthalmopathy a median of about 6.5 months ahead of onset, with around 70% sensitivity and more than 72% specificity.

CDR1 and CDR2 are read off the germline V gene as LGHNA and YNFKEQ. V is pared back by 0 bases and J by 3 bases, with 9 bases lying between the germline termini. The CDR3 numbers 15 residues from cysteine through phenylalanine. The kept DNA is CDR3 alone, 45 bases in frame from the first base. TCR beta CDR3 regions were amplified from RNA transcripts. The TCR CDR3 was subjected to a first round of RT-PCR using the HTBI primer set and the Qiagen OneStep RT-PCR kit. Libraries were constructed in a second round of multiplex PCR, after which size selection and purification were performed. Libraries were sequenced paired-end with 100 bp reads on an Illumina HiSeq2000. In the source study's methods: SOAPnuke was used to process the raw data, removing reads that contained adapters or uncalled bases, had a mean Phred below 15, or lacked an exact match to the constant primer or identifier. High-quality paired reads were merged with COPE v1.2.5, and unique nucleotide sequences were defined as clonotypes. Clonotypes were aligned to IMGT TRBV, TRBD and TRBJ reference segments using MiTCR v1.1. Only V-J combinations with frequency above 0.0001, covering 98% to 99.2% of repertoires, were analysed. The TCS score was defined as F50 (clonal expansion) divided by E x V (chaos), with BLOSUM62-based TCRdist calculated between CDR3 peptides within each V-J. Welch's t-statistics and random forest reduced 500 to 550 V-J features to about 13, which were used in a naive Bayes classifier (R e1071). TCRdb reran the public reads through fastp at Q25 and MiXCR, keeping productive beta chains. Every distinct CDR3 protein forms one entry, paired with its most common genes and DNA. V and J calls and clone size were set by TCRdb, not the authors. This sample lists 300,000 or so distinct CDR3 sequences; roughly a fifth were detected once. The leading ten clones occupy under 55% of the sample.

Concerning this clonotype: This receptor's antigen is unknown. No per-base quality is available; no much larger clone lies one base away.

Stable Graves' hyperthyroidism was defined as no progression to ophthalmopathy during 18 months of follow-up. Hyperthyroidism patients were newly diagnosed, had a disease duration of under 2 months, and were aged 18 to 65 years. Exclusion was applied to patients with uncontrolled infections, other autoimmune diseases, pregnancy or lactation. Diagnoses were based on clinical symptoms, serum thyroxine and TRAb, thyroid ultrasound and orbital computed tomography. PBMCs were separated from under 11 ml of fresh peripheral blood using Ficoll-Paque density gradient centrifugation. Trizol reagent was used to extract total RNA, and RNA quality was then checked on an Agilent 2100 Bioanalyzer.

The V and J genes are TRBV4-2 and TRBJ1-5, with the D gene too uncertain to name. Material for sequencing was blood. This receptor was taken from a woman between 45 and 60 years old with Graves' hyperthyroidism. The DNA sequence follows: TGTGCCAGCAGCCAAGAGGAAACGCCCAATCAGCCCCAGCATTTT. Its product reads: CASSQEETPNQPQHF.